The 13 T cell receptor beta chains below all came from one sample that was sequenced in a study of blood T cell repertoires in COVID-19. Clones were read by immunoSEQ multiplex PCR, and TCRdb kept only the in-frame ones, dropping some. Of roughly 230,000 clones listed, roughly 84% are singletons. The material sequenced was peripheral blood. The receptors come from a woman of 80 years or more with acute or convalescent COVID-19.

This chain links TRBV4-1 with TRBJ1-6, with D possibly matching TRBD1 (5 bases). Germline values: CDR1 MGHRA, CDR2 YSYEKL. Trimming left V 3 bases short and J 7 bases short, with 16 bases between. This CDR3 has 16 residues. CDR3 protein: CASSHPDGGSNSPLHF. CDR3 DNA: TGCGCCAGCAGCCACCCCGACGGGGGGTCAAATTCACCCCTCCACTTT.

The sample holds one count of this clone. The chain uses TRBV7-8 and TRBJ1-1, with 8 bases matching TRBD1. Per germline, CDR1 SGHVS and CDR2 FQNEAQ. The V segment lost 4 bases and the J segment 3 bases; nucleotides outside the gene matches: 16. There are 18 residues in the CDR3. DNA of the CDR3: TGTGCCAGCAGCTACAACCTTCCGGGACAGGTGGTGGACACTGAAGCTTTCTTT. It encodes CASSYNLPGQVVDTEAFF.

This clone occurred once. The V and J genes are TRBV11-2 and TRBJ1-2; possibly TRBD1 for D (6 bases). The CDR3 is 13 residues long. Trimming removed 5 bases at V and 3 bases at J, with 10 bases between. Looked up from germline, CDR1 is SGHAT and CDR2 is FQNNGV. The CDR3 protein is CASSPAGDYGYTF. CDR3 nucleotide sequence: TGTGCCAGCAGCCCAGCAGGGGACTATGGCTACACCTTC.

V and J are TRBV3-1 (or the pseudogene TRBV3-2) and TRBJ2-3; D is undetermined. Germline V gene sequence: CDR1 LGHDT, CDR2 YNNKEL (reference sequence). The CDR3 is made up of 13 amino acids. The V gene lost 1 base and the J gene lost 4 bases, with 6 bases spanning the gap. The CDR3 protein is CASSQGISDTQYF. Here the CDR3 DNA reads TGTGCCAGCAGCCAAGGTATCTCAGATACGCAGTATTTT.

This clone was observed a few times. The chain uses TRBV7-9 and TRBJ2-1, with TRBD2 matching 14 bases. CDR3 length: 14 amino acids. V was pared by 5 bases and J by 15 bases, with 9 bases of the junction left unmatched. Germline values: CDR1 SEHNR, CDR2 FQNEAQ (reference sequence). CDR3: CASSPGLAGGFPFF. In nucleotides, the CDR3 is TGTGCCAGCAGCCCAGGACTAGCGGGGGGTTTCCCGTTCTTC.

This chain uses TRBV7-6 with TRBJ1-1; 7 bases are a match to TRBD1. The V segment lost 5 bases and the J segment 3 bases; nucleotides outside the gene matches: 6. Germline assignment: CDR1 SGHVS and CDR2 FNYEAQ. The CDR3 covers 14 residues. For the CDR3, the DNA is TGTGCCAGCAGCAAGGACACAGGGGACACTGAAGCTTTCTTT. Its translation: CASSKDTGDTEAFF.

V is TRBV5-1 and J is TRBJ2-5; TRBD1 aligns across 8 bases. The CDR3 consists of 15 residues. Looked up from germline, CDR1 is SGHRS and CDR2 is YFSETQ. J gave up 4 bases and V 2 bases, and 7 bases lay outside the gene matches. CDR3 loop: CASSFKQGGGETQYF. Written as DNA, the CDR3 is TGCGCCAGCAGCTTCAAACAGGGGGGTGGAGAGACCCAGTACTTC.

This sequence joins TRBV19 and TRBJ1-5; 12 bases align to TRBD1. The length of the CDR3 is 18 residues. The V gene end was trimmed by 6 bases and the J gene end by 0 bases; junction bases not matched to a gene: 9. Germline V CDR1 and CDR2: LNHDA, SQIVND (reference sequence). The CDR3 bases are TGTGCCAGTAGGACCGGGACAGGGGGCGGCTTTAGCAATCAGCCCCAGCATTTT. It is translated as CASRTGTGGGFSNQPQHF.

The CDR3 spells CASSVGGSNQPQHF. DNA for the CDR3: TGTGCCAGCAGTGTAGGGGGTAGCAATCAGCCCCAGCATTTT. V and J are TRBV2 and TRBJ1-5, with TRBD1 as a possible D gene (6 bases). Trimming stripped 4 bases from V and 0 bases from J, with 7 bases between. The CDR3 has 14 residues. From germline, CDR1 is SNHLY and CDR2 FYNNEI.

V and J are TRBV5-1 and TRBJ2-7; 9 nucleotides match TRBD1. V dropped 0 bases and J dropped 3; count of bases not matched to a gene: 4. Germline-derived CDR1 and CDR2 are SGHRS and YFSETQ. CDR3 length: 15 residues. Here the CDR3 reads CASSLATGGGYEQYF. The CDR3 DNA sequence: TGCGCCAGCAGCTTGGCCACAGGGGGCGGCTACGAGCAGTACTTC.

The chain uses TRBV7-6 and TRBJ2-3; possible D gene TRBD2, 6 bases. This CDR3 comprises 17 residues. Germline V gene lookup returns CDR1 SGHVS and CDR2 FNYEAQ. Trimming left V 0 bases short and J 0 bases short, with 13 bases between. In DNA, the CDR3 is TGTGCCAGCAGCTTAGCACCCGCGGGGACTAGCACAGATACGCAGTATTTT. Protein sequence: CASSLAPAGTSTDTQYF.

This clone was recorded a few times. This chain joins TRBV2 and TRBJ2-3, with 9 bases lining up with TRBD1. Looked up from germline, CDR1 is SNHLY and CDR2 is FYNNEI. With 8 bases clipped from V and 4 bases from J, the junction kept 10 bases outside the gene matches. The CDR3 consists of 15 residues. The CDR3 region is CASGLGQGGADTQYF. CDR3 coding DNA: TGTGCCAGCGGGTTGGGACAGGGAGGCGCAGATACGCAGTATTTT.

This clone appeared a few times. The gene calls are TRBV18 and TRBJ2-2; 7 bases agree with TRBD1. Germline CDR1 and CDR2: KGHSH and LQKENI. The V and J ends lost 2 bases and 4 bases, in that order; junction bases with no gene match: 4. This CDR3 region has 15 residues. CDR3 DNA sequence: TGTGCCAGCTCACCAAAACAGGGGTCCACCGGGGAGCTGTTTTTT. It translates to CASSPKQGSTGELFF.